This TCR beta chain was retrieved from a study of cytomegalovirus exposure and HLA in healthy donors. The length of the CDR3 is 15 residues. The V gene's germline CDR1 is MDHEN and CDR2 SYDVKM. Study-wide findings and caveats: Across donors, presence/absence analyses took sequencing depth to be roughly uniform. A link between a missense DCLRE1C variant and TCR beta V- and J-gene trimming emerged from a later analysis. HLA restriction was apparent for most CMV-associated TCR beta chains in a later analysis.

With respect to this clone: Its antigen is unidentified.

With 60 Vbeta and 13 Jbeta primers, the PCR was carried out. Methods used by the authors: A follow-up analysis tallied 70 million to 80 million unique TCR beta chains, 8.5 million to 14 million shared. Produced via immunoSEQ multiplex PCR; TCRdb's table is partial and in-frame only. The V and J calls and clone size were taken over from that table, and D and trimming were inferred from the DNA. Of roughly 150,000 clones listed, around 80% are singletons. The clonotype originates from a middle-aged man in good health and CMV-seronegative. Material: PBMCs. The chain recombines TRBV28 with TRBJ2-5; no definite D call. The J call may be in error: the DNA end matches TRBJ2-7 better. The CDR3 DNA is TGTGCCAGCAGTTTCGGCTCTCGCGGATCCTACGAGCAGTACTTC. As protein: CASSFGSRGSYEQYF.